This T cell receptor beta chain was profiled in a study of blood T cell repertoires in COVID-19. Germline CDR1 MNHEY, CDR2 SVGEGT. V trimming: 2 bases; J trimming: 7 bases; junction bases outside the gene matches: 9. The CDR3 length is 16 residues. Methods used by the authors: Amplifying reference gene primers gave estimates of nucleated cell counts. The repertoire was sequenced with immunoSEQ multiplex PCR; TCRdb's copy has only in-frame clones and lacks some. The V and J calls and clone size are taken from that table; D and trimming were inferred from the DNA. This table has over 80,000 clones, more than 85% appearing once.

The clonotype originates from a man in his sixties with acute or convalescent COVID-19. The sample comprised peripheral blood. The J gene is TRBJ2-7, the V gene TRBV6-2 or TRBV6-3; the match to TRBD2 covers 12 bases. DNA of the CDR3: TGTGCCAGCAGTTACCATCGGACTAGCGGGGAGGGGGAGCAGTACTTC. Encoded protein: CASSYHRTSGEGEQYF.